The 31 T cell receptor beta chains reported below all come from one sample, sequenced in a study of CD8 T cells in Susac syndrome. RNA was extracted with the RNeasy kit, and a quantity of about 0.45 to 1 ug was reverse transcribed using random hexamers. Using its own MiXCR run on the immunoSEQ multiplex PCR reads, TCRdb lists one record per CDR3 protein. Of about 160,000 distinct CDR3 sequences listed, approximately 93% are singletons. Sequencing input: CD4+ T cells from PBMCs. The origin of the receptors is a human donor with multiple sclerosis.

This CDR3 is CSVEIGLAGDPGETQYF. The CDR3 DNA follows: TGCAGCGTGGAAATTGGACTAGCGGGAGACCCTGGCGAGACCCAGTACTTC. The rearrangement links TRBV29-1 to TRBJ2-5; 13 bases line up with TRBD2. CDR3 length equals 17 residues. Germline V gives CDR1 SQVTM, CDR2 ANQGSEA. J lost 5 bases, V lost 6 bases, and 15 bases had no gene match. The full variable domain, rest sourced from reference TRBV29-1 and TRBJ2-5, is SAVISQKPSRDICQRGTSLTIQCQVDSQVTMMFWYRQQPGQSLTLIATANQGSEATYESGFVIDKFPISRPNLTFSTLTVSNMSPEDSSIYLCSVEIGLAGDPGETQYFGPGTRLLVL.

This sequence joins TRBV5-8 and TRBJ1-5, with D unresolved. The CDR3 has 17 amino acids. The germline V gene has CDR1 SGHTS and CDR2 YDEGEE. Trimming left V 0 bases short and J 8 bases short, with 21 bases between. The CDR3 region is CASSLGYSRLGAEPQHF. The CDR3 region has the DNA TGTGCCAGCAGCTTGGGTTATAGTCGGTTAGGTGCGGAGCCCCAGCATTTT.

The chain links TRBV19 to TRBJ2-5; D is ambiguous. The CDR3 spans 12 residues. Trimming cost V 3 bases and J 3 bases, with 5 bases left between them. CDR1 and CDR2 (germline): LNHDA, SQIVND (reference sequence). The CDR3 sequence is CASSMGEETQYF. The CDR3 coding sequence is TGTGCCAGTAGTATGGGTGAAGAGACCCAGTACTTC.

CDR3 nucleotide sequence: TGTGCCAGCAGGGACGGGGGCTCCTACAATGAGCAGTTCTTC. It is translated as CASRDGGSYNEQFF. The chain has TRBV6-2 or TRBV6-3 and TRBJ2-1, with TRBD2 as a possible D gene (6 bases). This CDR3 has 14 residues. Per the germline V gene, CDR1 is MNHEY and CDR2 is SVGEGT. V was pared by 6 bases and J by 0 bases, with 9 bases between.

This chain uses TRBV6-5 with TRBJ1-1; D remains ambiguous. The germline V gene encodes CDR1 MNHEY and CDR2 SVGAGI. The CDR3 runs 11 residues. The germline V and J ends were trimmed by 4 bases and 3 bases, with 3 bases remaining between them. In DNA, the CDR3 is TGTGCCAGCAGTTCCCACACTGAAGCTTTCTTT. Translated, it gives CASSSHTEAFF.

The chain uses TRBV7-9 and TRBJ2-2; no firm D call. The CDR3 contains 15 residues. Trimming took off 0 bases at V and 7 bases at J, with 12 bases between the two ends. Germline V gives CDR1 SEHNR, CDR2 FQNEAQ (reference sequence). In nucleotides, the CDR3 is TGTGCCAGCAGCTTAGCGGCTGCGCTTCACGGGGAGCTGTTTTTT. Translation gives CASSLAAALHGELFF.

The CDR3 sequence is CASSTPGAGNQPQHF. The CDR3 DNA is TGTGCCAGTAGTACCCCAGGGGCGGGCAATCAGCCCCAGCATTTT. The rearrangement links TRBV19 to TRBJ1-5, with a possible D match to TRBD1 (6 bases). This CDR3 is 15 amino acids long. V was clipped by 4 bases and J by 2 bases, with 12 bases between them. The germline V gene encodes CDR1 LNHDA and CDR2 SQIVND (reference sequence).

The chain links TRBV28 to TRBJ2-7; D is uncertain. Germline V gives CDR1 MDHEN, CDR2 SYDVKM. The CDR3 runs to 15 residues. Deletions cut 5 bases from V and 6 bases from J, with 20 bases between. For the CDR3, the DNA is TGTGCCAGCAGTCTACCCCTAGGACCATCGGGCGAGCAGTACTTC. Translation: CASSLPLGPSGEQYF. The full variable domain, rest sourced from reference TRBV28 and TRBJ2-7, is DVKVTQSSRYLVKRTGEKVFLECVQDMDHENMFWYRQDPGLGLRLIYFSYDVKMKEKGDIPEGYSVSREKKERFSLILESASTNQTSMYLCASSLPLGPSGEQYFGPGTRLTVT.

The rearrangement uses TRBV5-1 and TRBJ2-1, with 7 bases identical to TRBD1. The germline gives CDR1 SGHRS, CDR2 YFSETQ. The trim removed 3 bases at V and 6 bases at J, leaving 6 bases unmatched. The CDR3 is 14 amino acids. CDR3: CASSSGQIPNEQFF. The DNA of the CDR3 is TGCGCCAGCAGCTCGGGACAGATTCCCAATGAGCAGTTCTTC. Full variable domain (outside the CDR3, taken from reference TRBV5-1 and TRBJ2-1): KAGVTQTPRYLIKTRGQQVTLSCSPISGHRSVSWYQQTPGQGLQFLFEYFSETQRNKGNFPGRFSGRQFSNSRSEMNVSTLELGDSALYLCASSSGQIPNEQFFGPGTRLTVL.

V is TRBV2 and J is TRBJ2-3; D ambiguous. Deletions cut 4 bases from V and 5 bases from J, with 13 bases between. CDR1 and CDR2 from the germline V gene are SNHLY and FYNNEI. The CDR3 runs 14 residues. The CDR3 DNA is TGTGCCAGCAGTGGTTTAGGGCCGCAAGATACGCAGTATTTT. Amino acid sequence: CASSGLGPQDTQYF. Complete variable domain (other parts from reference TRBV2 and TRBJ2-3): EPEVTQTPSHQVTQMGQEVILRCVPISNHLYFYWYRQILGQKVEFLVSFYNNEISEKSEIFDDQFSVERPDGSNFTLKIRSTKLEDSAMYFCASSGLGPQDTQYFGPGTRLTVL.

The chain joins TRBV27 to TRBJ2-3; D gene unclear. The CDR3 has 14 residues. V dropped 3 bases and J dropped 6 bases, with 13 bases sitting between them. The germline V gene has CDR1 MNHEY and CDR2 SMNVEV (reference sequence). The CDR3 nucleotides read TGTGCCAGCAGTTTGTCGGAGTCGGGTGATACGCAGTATTTT. Residues: CASSLSESGDTQYF.

The chain is built from TRBV28 and TRBJ2-5, with 8 bases identical to TRBD2. This CDR3 is 15 amino acids long. After removal of 6 bases from V and 5 bases from J, the junction contained 11 bases not matched to a gene. CDR1 MDHEN and CDR2 SYDVKM come from the germline V gene. CDR3 in DNA: TGTGCCAGCAGACCTTGGGCGGGGGGCAGGGAGACCCAGTACTTC. This codes for CASRPWAGGRETQYF.

The chain recombines TRBV5-1 with TRBJ2-5, with 8 bases aligning to TRBD2. The CDR3 has 14 amino acids. The V gene end was trimmed by 3 bases and the J gene end by 2 bases; junction bases not matched to a gene: 3. Germline-derived CDR1 and CDR2 are SGHRS and YFSETQ. CDR3 protein: CASSSGLGQETQYF. CDR3 in DNA: TGCGCCAGCAGCTCGGGACTAGGGCAAGAGACCCAGTACTTC.

The chain employs TRBV15 and TRBJ2-3, with 10 bases fitting TRBD2. Germline V lookup: CDR1 LNHNV, CDR2 YYDKDF (reference sequence). V shed 1 base, J shed 7 bases, and the junction held 11 bases outside the gene matches. The CDR3 loop spans 17 amino acids. The CDR3 nucleotides are TGTGCCACCAGCAGAGTCGCTGCCGGGACTAGCGCAAATACGCAGTATTTT. This gives the protein CATSRVAAGTSANTQYF.

The chain recombines TRBV27 with TRBJ2-2; the match to TRBD2 covers 9 bases. V shed 7 bases and J 6 bases; nucleotides not matched to a gene: 9. Germline CDR1 and CDR2: MNHEY and SMNVEV (reference sequence). CDR3 length: 15 amino acids. The CDR3 DNA sequence: TGTGCCAGCAAAGGCGGGAGGGCCGGTGCCGGGGAGCTGTTTTTT. This encodes CASKGGRAGAGELFF.

The rearrangement joins TRBV6-5 to TRBJ2-1, with D perhaps matching TRBD1 or TRBD2 (5 bases each). CDR1 and CDR2 from the germline V gene are MNHEY and SVGAGI. This CDR3 is 15 amino acids long. V was shortened by 5 bases and J by 6 bases, with 17 bases between the two germline ends. The CDR3 DNA follows: TGTGCCAGCAGTGGTACAGGCTTGGGGACCAATGAGCAGTTCTTC. This translates into CASSGTGLGTNEQFF.

The chain recombines TRBV5-1 with TRBJ2-7, with 9 bases aligning to TRBD2. The length of the CDR3 is 16 residues. Per germline, CDR1 SGHRS and CDR2 YFSETQ. Germline trimming cut 0 bases from V and 6 bases from J; bases unmatched to any gene: 10. This CDR3 is CASSLAGGRAGGEQYF. The DNA of the CDR3 is TGCGCCAGCAGCTTGGCCGGCGGGAGGGCCGGAGGCGAGCAGTACTTC.

The chain joins TRBV5-1 to TRBJ2-5; 10 nucleotides line up with TRBD2. The trim removed 2 bases at V and 4 bases at J, leaving 2 bases unmatched. The CDR3 sequence is 14 residues long. Germline V gene sequence: CDR1 SGHRS, CDR2 YFSETQ. CDR3: CASSFSSGRETQYF. CDR3 sequence (DNA): TGCGCCAGCAGCTTCTCTAGCGGGAGAGAGACCCAGTACTTC.

The rearrangement links TRBV4-3 to TRBJ2-6; tentative D call: TRBD1 (6 bases). There are 19 residues in the CDR3. Per the germline V gene, CDR1 is LGHNA and CDR2 is YSLEER. Trimming removed 0 bases from V and 0 bases from J, with 15 bases in between. The DNA of the CDR3 is TGCGCCAGCAGCCAAGAAGAAAACAGGGTATACTCTGGGGCCAACGTCCTGACTTTC. Translation: CASSQEENRVYSGANVLTF.

This chain links TRBV7-2 with TRBJ1-1; 8 nucleotides agree with TRBD1. The CDR3 is 12 amino acids. J gave up 8 bases and V 6 bases, and 5 bases lay outside the gene matches. Per the germline V gene, CDR1 is SGHTA and CDR2 is FQGNSA. For the CDR3, the DNA is TGTGCCAGCAGATCAGGGGGCGCCGAAGCTTTCTTT. Translated, it gives CASRSGGAEAFF.

The chain couples TRBV7-8 to TRBJ2-7; a possible D gene is TRBD2 (6 bases). The ends were cut back, 3 bases at V and 0 bases at J, with 12 bases in the middle. Germline V lookup: CDR1 SGHVS, CDR2 FQNEAQ. The CDR3 runs to 15 residues. CDR3 residues: CASSFGAGYSYEQYF. CDR3 DNA: TGTGCCAGCAGCTTTGGGGCGGGGTACTCCTACGAGCAGTACTTC.

The J gene is TRBJ2-5, the V gene TRBV6-5; 13 bases align to TRBD2. The ends lost 6 bases at V and 4 bases at J; junction bases unmatched: 5. CDR3 size: 15 residues. Per germline, CDR1 MNHEY and CDR2 SVGAGI. The DNA for the CDR3 is TGTGCCAGCAGCCGCGGACTAGCGGGAGCAGAGACCCAGTACTTC. Residues: CASSRGLAGAETQYF.

The V call is TRBV3-1, the J call TRBJ2-5; D possibly corresponds to TRBD2 (6 bases). The germline gives CDR1 LGHDT, CDR2 YNNKEL (reference sequence). V dropped 1 base and J dropped 1 base, with 13 bases sitting between them. The CDR3 loop spans 16 amino acids. The CDR3 reads CASSQGAASVQETQYF. The CDR3 bases are TGTGCCAGCAGCCAAGGGGCGGCTAGCGTCCAAGAGACCCAGTACTTC.

The chain has TRBV27 and TRBJ2-7, with 13 bases identical to TRBD2. Trimming took 5 bases from V and 4 from J; bases not matched to a gene: 11. The CDR3 sequence is 17 residues long. Germline loops: CDR1 MNHEY, CDR2 SMNVEV (reference sequence). This CDR3 is CASSARLAGGSLYEQYF. CDR3 DNA: TGTGCCAGCAGTGCCAGACTAGCGGGGGGTTCACTTTACGAGCAGTACTTC.

The V and J genes are TRBV12-3 or TRBV12-4 and TRBJ2-7, with 7 positions matching TRBD1. This CDR3 contains 15 residues. The J segment lost 2 bases and the V segment lost 3 bases, leaving 7 bases of the junction unmatched. CDR3 amino acids: CASSFGQDRAYEQYF. CDR3 DNA sequence: TGTGCCAGCAGTTTTGGACAGGATAGGGCCTACGAGCAGTACTTC.

This rearrangement joins TRBV5-4 to TRBJ2-4, with D tentatively TRBD2 (5 bases). Trimming stripped 2 bases from V and 6 bases from J, with 12 bases between. The CDR3 sequence is 14 residues long. Germline CDR1 is SGHNT and CDR2 is YYREEE (reference sequence). In DNA, the CDR3 is TGTGCCAGCAGCTTCCGGGGTATTGGAAACATTCAGTACTTC. Residues: CASSFRGIGNIQYF.

A few counts support this clonotype. The chain combines TRBV7-8 with TRBJ1-5; perhaps TRBD1 as D (5 bases). The CDR3 sequence is 12 residues long. From germline, CDR1 is SGHVS and CDR2 FQNEAQ. Deletions cut 8 bases from V and 7 bases from J, with 12 bases between. CDR3 amino acids: CASAETAQPQHF. CDR3 DNA sequence: TGTGCCAGCGCAGAGACAGCCCAGCCCCAGCATTTT.

The chain recombines TRBV29-1 with TRBJ2-3; TRBD2 matches 12 bases. V dropped 7 bases and J dropped 4; count of bases not matched to a gene: 3. The CDR3 spans 13 residues. Germline lookup yields CDR1 SQVTM and CDR2 ANQGSEA. CDR3: CSARLAGADTQYF. Written as DNA, the CDR3 is TGCAGCGCTAGACTAGCGGGAGCAGATACGCAGTATTTT.

The chain uses TRBV5-4 and TRBJ2-5; 7 bases agree with TRBD1. Germline CDR1 reads SGHNT; CDR2 reads YYREEE (reference sequence). V lost 4 bases and J lost 1; bases outside the gene matches: 7. The CDR3 runs to 15 residues. CDR3 amino acids: CASSRRTGVQETQYF. Here the CDR3 DNA reads TGTGCCAGCAGCAGGAGGACAGGCGTCCAAGAGACCCAGTACTTC.

This chain joins TRBV29-1 and TRBJ1-1; 7 positions agree with TRBD1. Germline assignment: CDR1 SQVTM and CDR2 ANQGSEA. CDR3 length: 11 residues. V lost 7 bases, J lost 1 base, and 0 bases stayed unmatched. The DNA for the CDR3 is TGCAGCGACAGGGGGAACACTGAAGCTTTCTTT. Translation gives CSDRGNTEAFF.

The genes are TRBV15 and TRBJ1-5; D gene ambiguous. Deletions cut 5 bases from V and 0 bases from J, with 5 bases between. Germline V lookup: CDR1 LNHNV, CDR2 YYDKDF (reference sequence). The CDR3 runs to 13 residues. The CDR3 spells CATSWDSNQPQHF. The CDR3 DNA reads as TGTGCCACCAGCTGGGATAGCAATCAGCCCCAGCATTTT.